The rows below give T cell receptor beta chains drawn from one sample of a study of glioma-infiltrating T cells after dendritic cell vaccination. Measured with immunoSEQ multiplex PCR; TCRdb has only the in-frame clones, and not every one. This sample has roughly 100,000 clones; around 89% occur once, and the top ten carry more than 2.5%. This sample comprised blood, obtained after dendritic cell vaccination. The receptors stem from a human donor with glioblastoma. Both conserved end residues are part of each CDR3. Each record gives: D gene, clone size, V gene, J gene, CDR3 protein, CDR3 DNA. D genes are given only for firm matches. Not every row has a clone size; where given, it reads once, few, many or a size class.

D gene: TRBD1
clone size: .
V gene: TRBV9
J gene: TRBJ1-2
CDR3 protein: CASSVAGGNYGYTF
CDR3 DNA: TGTGCCAGCAGCGTAGCAGGGGGTAACTATGGCTACACCTTC

D gene: .
clone size: .
V gene: TRBV7-9
J gene: TRBJ2-7
CDR3 protein: CASSLGSQGMGEQYF
CDR3 DNA: TGTGCCAGCAGCTTAGGAAGTCAGGGGATGGGCGAGCAGTACTTC

D gene: .
clone size: .
V gene: TRBV5-1
J gene: TRBJ2-7
CDR3 protein: CASGSQDAYEQYF
CDR3 DNA: TGCGCCAGCGGTTCACAGGACGCCTACGAGCAGTACTTC

D gene: .
clone size: .
V gene: TRBV19
J gene: TRBJ2-1
CDR3 protein: CASSIGRGLGGNEQFF
CDR3 DNA: TGTGCCAGTAGTATTGGCCGAGGACTAGGGGGCAATGAGCAGTTCTTC

D gene: .
clone size: .
V gene: TRBV5-1
J gene: TRBJ1-3
CDR3 protein: CASSFSSGNTIYF
CDR3 DNA: TGCGCCAGCAGCTTCTCAAGCGGAAACACCATATATTTT

D gene: .
clone size: .
V gene: TRBV29-1
J gene: TRBJ1-1
CDR3 protein: CSVRKPVWRAFF
CDR3 DNA: TGCAGCGTTCGGAAGCCAGTCTGGAGAGCTTTCTTT

D gene: TRBD2
clone size: .
V gene: TRBV29-1
J gene: TRBJ2-5
CDR3 protein: CSVLSGSGGTQYF
CDR3 DNA: TGCAGCGTTCTTAGCGGGAGTGGCGGGACCCAGTACTTC

D gene: .
clone size: .
V gene: TRBV28
J gene: TRBJ1-2
CDR3 protein: CASSLSAGRYGYTF
CDR3 DNA: TGTGCCAGCAGTTTATCGGCAGGGAGGTATGGCTACACCTTC

D gene: TRBD1
clone size: .
V gene: TRBV12-5
J gene: TRBJ1-2
CDR3 protein: CASDERTGGGGYTF
CDR3 DNA: TGTGCTAGTGACGAGCGGACAGGGGGTGGCGGCTACACCTTC

D gene: .
clone size: .
V gene: TRBV5-1
J gene: TRBJ2-3
CDR3 protein: CASSFIVRGSTDTQYF
CDR3 DNA: TGCGCCAGCAGCTTCATAGTACGGGGTAGCACAGATACGCAGTATTTT

D gene: TRBD1
clone size: .
V gene: TRBV5-1
J gene: TRBJ2-7
CDR3 protein: CASRTGTGSYEQYF
CDR3 DNA: TGCGCCAGCCGGACCGGGACAGGTTCCTACGAGCAGTACTTC

D gene: TRBD2
clone size: .
V gene: TRBV10-3
J gene: TRBJ2-1
CDR3 protein: CAISGQTSGSYNEQFF
CDR3 DNA: TGTGCCATCAGTGGGCAGACTAGCGGGAGTTACAATGAGCAGTTCTTC

D gene: TRBD2
clone size: .
V gene: TRBV10-2
J gene: TRBJ2-7
CDR3 protein: CASSAGLAFYEQYF
CDR3 DNA: TGCGCCAGCAGTGCGGGACTAGCCTTCTACGAGCAGTACTTC

D gene: TRBD1
clone size: .
V gene: TRBV4-1
J gene: TRBJ1-4
CDR3 protein: CASSQPDRPDEKLFF
CDR3 DNA: TGCGCCAGCAGCCAACCGGACAGGCCAGATGAAAAACTGTTTTTT

D gene: TRBD1
clone size: .
V gene: TRBV13
J gene: TRBJ2-7
CDR3 protein: CASSYMQGVSEQYF
CDR3 DNA: TGTGCCAGCAGCTATATGCAGGGGGTAAGCGAGCAGTACTTC

D gene: .
clone size: once
V gene: TRBV2
J gene: TRBJ2-2
CDR3 protein: CASSGGQPNTGELFF
CDR3 DNA: TGTGCCAGCAGCGGGGGACAGCCCAACACCGGGGAGCTGTTTTTT

D gene: TRBD1
clone size: .
V gene: TRBV6-1
J gene: TRBJ2-1
CDR3 protein: CASTDRGRVNEQFF
CDR3 DNA: TGTGCCAGTACGGACAGGGGTAGGGTCAATGAGCAGTTCTTC

D gene: TRBD2
clone size: .
V gene: TRBV5-4
J gene: TRBJ2-3
CDR3 protein: CASSLVLAGGSTDTQYF
CDR3 DNA: TGTGCCAGCAGCTTGGTTTTAGCGGGGGGTAGCACAGATACGCAGTATTTT

D gene: TRBD1
clone size: few
V gene: TRBV6-5
J gene: TRBJ2-2
CDR3 protein: CASSYWTGNGELFF
CDR3 DNA: TGTGCCAGCAGTTATTGGACAGGGAACGGGGAGCTGTTTTTT

D gene: TRBD2
clone size: .
V gene: TRBV6-5
J gene: TRBJ2-2
CDR3 protein: CASSYSTSGNTGELFF
CDR3 DNA: TGTGCCAGCAGTTACTCGACTAGCGGGAACACCGGGGAGCTGTTTTTT

D gene: .
clone size: .
V gene: TRBV6-1
J gene: TRBJ2-6
CDR3 protein: CASSERSSGANVLTF
CDR3 DNA: TGTGCCAGCAGTGAGAGAAGCTCTGGGGCCAACGTCCTGACTTTC

D gene: .
clone size: .
V gene: TRBV10-3
J gene: TRBJ1-1
CDR3 protein: CASTLAGMNTEAFF
CDR3 DNA: TGTGCCTCCACCTTAGCCGGGATGAACACTGAAGCTTTCTTT

D gene: TRBD1
clone size: .
V gene: TRBV5-1
J gene: TRBJ1-1
CDR3 protein: CASSLTRTGTEAFF
CDR3 DNA: TGCGCCAGCAGCTTGACTCGGACAGGCACTGAAGCTTTCTTT

D gene: .
clone size: few
V gene: TRBV7-9
J gene: TRBJ2-7
CDR3 protein: CASSLGTGVYEQYF
CDR3 DNA: TGTGCCAGCAGCTTAGGCACAGGTGTTTACGAGCAGTACTTC

D gene: .
clone size: .
V gene: TRBV21-1
J gene: TRBJ1-6
CDR3 protein: CASSTRQDPTGSYNSPLHF
CDR3 DNA: TGTGCCAGCAGCACCAGACAGGACCCAACGGGCTCCTATAATTCACCCCTCCACTTT

D gene: .
clone size: .
V gene: TRBV7-9
J gene: TRBJ2-1
CDR3 protein: CASSLVERYNEQFF
CDR3 DNA: TGTGCCAGCAGCTTAGTGGAGCGATACAATGAGCAGTTCTTC

D gene: .
clone size: .
V gene: TRBV7-9
J gene: TRBJ1-4
CDR3 protein: CASSRDSPVRKKLFF
CDR3 DNA: TGTGCCAGCAGCCGAGACAGTCCCGTAAGAAAGAAACTGTTTTTT

D gene: TRBD2
clone size: .
V gene: TRBV6-1
J gene: TRBJ2-3
CDR3 protein: CASSARGGTDTQYF
CDR3 DNA: TGTGCCAGCAGTGCGCGGGGGGGCACAGATACGCAGTATTTT

D gene: TRBD2
clone size: .
V gene: TRBV5-1
J gene: TRBJ2-7
CDR3 protein: CASSSTSGNYEQYF
CDR3 DNA: TGCGCCAGCAGCTCGACTAGCGGGAACTACGAGCAGTACTTC

D gene: TRBD1
clone size: .
V gene: TRBV5-6
J gene: TRBJ1-5
CDR3 protein: CASTLGTANQPQHF
CDR3 DNA: TGTGCCAGCACCCTGGGGACAGCTAATCAGCCCCAGCATTTT

D gene: .
clone size: .
V gene: TRBV14
J gene: TRBJ2-5
CDR3 protein: CASSRAFRETQYF
CDR3 DNA: TGTGCCAGCAGCCGGGCCTTCCGAGAGACCCAGTACTTC

D gene: .
clone size: .
V gene: TRBV7-3
J gene: TRBJ2-3
CDR3 protein: CASSFNSGAPQYF
CDR3 DNA: TGTGCCAGCAGCTTTAATAGCGGAGCCCCCCAGTATTTT

D gene: TRBD1
clone size: .
V gene: TRBV7-8
J gene: TRBJ1-2
CDR3 protein: CASSLGTGSYGYTF
CDR3 DNA: TGTGCCAGCAGCTTAGGGACAGGGAGCTATGGCTACACCTTC

D gene: .
clone size: once
V gene: TRBV7-9
J gene: TRBJ1-4
CDR3 protein: CASSLGQRSEKLFF
CDR3 DNA: TGTGCCAGCAGCTTAGGCCAGCGCTCAGAAAAACTGTTTTTT

D gene: TRBD1
clone size: .
V gene: TRBV7-6
J gene: TRBJ2-7
CDR3 protein: CASSLGRGQDYEQYF
CDR3 DNA: TGTGCCAGCAGCTTAGGCAGGGGGCAGGACTACGAGCAGTACTTC

D gene: TRBD1
clone size: .
V gene: TRBV7-8
J gene: TRBJ2-1
CDR3 protein: CASSPGQGAQKYNEQFF
CDR3 DNA: TGTGCCAGCAGCCCAGGACAGGGGGCGCAGAAATACAATGAGCAGTTCTTC

D gene: TRBD2
clone size: .
V gene: TRBV11-2
J gene: TRBJ2-7
CDR3 protein: CASSSPRTSGGFSSYEQYF
CDR3 DNA: TGTGCCAGCAGCTCGCCTCGGACTAGCGGGGGGTTCAGCTCCTACGAGCAGTACTTC

D gene: .
clone size: .
V gene: TRBV19
J gene: TRBJ1-3
CDR3 protein: CASSSNTHSGNTIYF
CDR3 DNA: TGTGCCAGTAGTTCAAACACCCACTCTGGAAACACCATATATTTT

D gene: .
clone size: .
V gene: TRBV11-3
J gene: TRBJ1-4
CDR3 protein: CASSRVGTNEKLFF
CDR3 DNA: TGTGCCAGCAGCCGGGTGGGAACTAATGAAAAACTGTTTTTT

D gene: TRBD1
clone size: .
V gene: TRBV30
J gene: TRBJ2-5
CDR3 protein: CAWSAGQQETQYF
CDR3 DNA: TGTGCCTGGAGTGCGGGACAGCAAGAGACCCAGTACTTC

D gene: TRBD2
clone size: .
V gene: TRBV5-1
J gene: TRBJ2-1
CDR3 protein: CASSLALAGGAWEQFF
CDR3 DNA: TGCGCCAGCAGCTTGGCCCTAGCGGGAGGGGCATGGGAGCAGTTCTTC

D gene: .
clone size: .
V gene: TRBV27
J gene: TRBJ1-2
CDR3 protein: CASSTGTYGYTF
CDR3 DNA: TGTGCCAGCAGTACAGGGACCTATGGCTACACCTTC

D gene: TRBD2
clone size: .
V gene: TRBV5-4
J gene: TRBJ2-2
CDR3 protein: CASSKRGTGELFF
CDR3 DNA: TGTGCCAGCAGCAAGCGGGGGACCGGGGAGCTGTTTTTT

D gene: TRBD2
clone size: .
V gene: TRBV25-1
J gene: TRBJ2-1
CDR3 protein: CASSAATSGSREQFF
CDR3 DNA: TGTGCCAGCAGTGCTGCGACTAGCGGGAGTCGTGAGCAGTTCTTC

D gene: TRBD2
clone size: .
V gene: TRBV7-8
J gene: TRBJ2-2
CDR3 protein: CASSPAWTSGGVRELFF
CDR3 DNA: TGTGCCAGCAGCCCAGCCTGGACTAGCGGGGGGGTTCGGGAGCTGTTTTTT

D gene: .
clone size: .
V gene: TRBV5-6
J gene: TRBJ1-2
CDR3 protein: CASSPSMSLGYTF
CDR3 DNA: TGTGCCAGCAGCCCGTCCATGAGCCTAGGCTACACCTTC

D gene: TRBD2
clone size: .
V gene: TRBV5-1
J gene: TRBJ2-3
CDR3 protein: CASSVPGGTDTQYF
CDR3 DNA: TGCGCCAGCAGCGTGCCGGGGGGAACAGATACGCAGTATTTT

D gene: .
clone size: .
V gene: TRBV20-1
J gene: TRBJ1-2
CDR3 protein: CSAPSEYGYTF
CDR3 DNA: TGCAGTGCCCCGTCTGAGTATGGCTACACCTTC

D gene: TRBD2
clone size: .
V gene: TRBV14
J gene: TRBJ2-5
CDR3 protein: CASSQDWGGVETQYF
CDR3 DNA: TGTGCCAGCAGCCAAGATTGGGGGGGAGTGGAGACCCAGTACTTC

D gene: TRBD2
clone size: once
V gene: TRBV4-2
J gene: TRBJ2-1
CDR3 protein: CASSRLETSGRYNEQFF
CDR3 DNA: TGTGCCAGCAGCCGCCTAGAGACTAGCGGGAGGTACAATGAGCAGTTCTTC

D gene: .
clone size: .
V gene: TRBV6-1
J gene: TRBJ2-3
CDR3 protein: CASSERVTAADTQYF
CDR3 DNA: TGTGCCAGCAGTGAACGTGTGACTGCAGCAGATACGCAGTATTTT

D gene: TRBD2
clone size: .
V gene: TRBV7-3
J gene: TRBJ2-3
CDR3 protein: CASSLEPGGADTQYF
CDR3 DNA: TGTGCCAGCAGCTTAGAACCGGGGGGGGCAGATACGCAGTATTTT

D gene: TRBD1
clone size: .
V gene: TRBV18
J gene: TRBJ1-2
CDR3 protein: CASSSDRELNYGYTF
CDR3 DNA: TGTGCCAGCTCATCGGACAGGGAACTTAACTATGGCTACACCTTC